This T cell receptor beta chain was captured in a study of shared clonotypes between healthy human individuals. General study results and limits: Across subsets, estimated richness was generally greater for naive than for memory populations. Genetic and exposure-history diversity was limited by the small donor number.

The naive CD8 fraction comprised CD45RO-negative cells positively selected for CCR7 and excluded terminally differentiated effector memory CD45RA+ cells. V dropped 6 bases and J dropped 2 bases, with 20 bases sitting between them. This CDR3 has 17 residues. Per germline, CDR1 MDHEN and CDR2 SYDVKM. TCRdb keeps only in-frame clones here, not all; method: immunoSEQ multiplex PCR. The sample comprises under 1 million clones, around 96% of which are singletons, and roughly 0.23% rests with the top ten. To note about this clone: Antigen specificity is unknown.

The TCR sequence derives from a man aged 25 to 45 in good health. This chain joins TRBV28 and TRBJ1-5; D may be TRBD1 (6 bases). Sequencing was done on a sample of naive CD8+ T cells sorted from blood. CDR3: CASRMTGQVYGNQPQHF. CDR3 bases: TGTGCCAGCAGGATGACAGGTCAGGTTTATGGCAATCAGCCCCAGCATTTT.